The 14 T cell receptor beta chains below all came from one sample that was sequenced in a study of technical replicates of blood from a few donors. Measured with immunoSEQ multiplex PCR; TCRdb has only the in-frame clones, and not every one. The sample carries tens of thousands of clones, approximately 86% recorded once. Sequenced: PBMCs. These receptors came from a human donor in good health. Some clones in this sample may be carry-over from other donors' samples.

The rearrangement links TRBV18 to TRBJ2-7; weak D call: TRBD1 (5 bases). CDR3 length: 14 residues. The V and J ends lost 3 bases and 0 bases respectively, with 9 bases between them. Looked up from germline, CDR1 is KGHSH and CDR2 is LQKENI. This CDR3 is CASSPTADSYEQYF. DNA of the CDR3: TGTGCCAGCTCACCGACAGCCGACTCCTACGAGCAGTACTTC.

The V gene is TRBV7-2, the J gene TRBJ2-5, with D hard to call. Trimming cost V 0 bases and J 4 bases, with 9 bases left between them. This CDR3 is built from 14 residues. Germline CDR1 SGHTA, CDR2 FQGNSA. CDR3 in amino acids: CASSLAGRVETQYF. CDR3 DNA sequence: TGTGCCAGCAGCTTAGCGGGCAGAGTAGAGACCCAGTACTTC.

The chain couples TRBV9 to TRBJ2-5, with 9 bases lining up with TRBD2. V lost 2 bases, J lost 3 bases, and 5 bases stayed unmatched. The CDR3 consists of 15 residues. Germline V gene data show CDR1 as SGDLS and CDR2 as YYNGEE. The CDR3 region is CASSVGLAIKETQYF. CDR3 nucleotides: TGTGCCAGCAGCGTCGGACTAGCGATAAAAGAGACCCAGTACTTC.

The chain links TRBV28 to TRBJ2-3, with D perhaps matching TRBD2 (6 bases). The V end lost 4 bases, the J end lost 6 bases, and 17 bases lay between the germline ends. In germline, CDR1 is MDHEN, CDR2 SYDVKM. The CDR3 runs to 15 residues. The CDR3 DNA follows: TGTGCCAGCAGTTCAAGCAAGGGACTTTCGGATACGCAGTATTTT. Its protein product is CASSSSKGLSDTQYF. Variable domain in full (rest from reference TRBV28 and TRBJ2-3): DVKVTQSSRYLVKRTGEKVFLECVQDMDHENMFWYRQDPGLGLRLIYFSYDVKMKEKGDIPEGYSVSREKKERFSLILESASTNQTSMYLCASSSSKGLSDTQYFGPGTRLTVL.

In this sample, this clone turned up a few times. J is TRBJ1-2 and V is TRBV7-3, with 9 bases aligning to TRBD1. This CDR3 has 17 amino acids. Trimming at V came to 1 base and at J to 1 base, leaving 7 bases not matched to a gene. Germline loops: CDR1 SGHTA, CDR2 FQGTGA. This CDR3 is CASSLSHRGRGNYGYTF. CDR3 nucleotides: TGTGCCAGCAGCTTAAGCCACAGGGGGCGTGGTAACTATGGCTACACCTTC.

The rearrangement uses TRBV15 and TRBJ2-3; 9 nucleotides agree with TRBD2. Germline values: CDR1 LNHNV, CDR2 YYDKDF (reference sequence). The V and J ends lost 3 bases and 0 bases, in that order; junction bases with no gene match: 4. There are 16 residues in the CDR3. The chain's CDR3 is CATSRGTSPSTDTQYF. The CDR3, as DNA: TGTGCCACCAGCAGGGGGACTAGCCCAAGCACAGATACGCAGTATTTT.

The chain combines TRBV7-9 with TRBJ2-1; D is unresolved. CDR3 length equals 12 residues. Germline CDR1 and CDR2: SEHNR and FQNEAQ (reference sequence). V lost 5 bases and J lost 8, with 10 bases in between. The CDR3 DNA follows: TGTGCCAGCAGCCCCCTTTTGTATGAGCAGTTCTTC. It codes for CASSPLLYEQFF.

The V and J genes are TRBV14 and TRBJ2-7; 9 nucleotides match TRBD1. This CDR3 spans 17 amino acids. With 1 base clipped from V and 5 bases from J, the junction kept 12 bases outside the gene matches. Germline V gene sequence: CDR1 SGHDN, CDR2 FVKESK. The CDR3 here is CASSQVASTGGRNEQYF. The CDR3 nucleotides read TGTGCCAGCAGCCAAGTAGCAAGTACAGGGGGCAGGAACGAGCAGTACTTC.

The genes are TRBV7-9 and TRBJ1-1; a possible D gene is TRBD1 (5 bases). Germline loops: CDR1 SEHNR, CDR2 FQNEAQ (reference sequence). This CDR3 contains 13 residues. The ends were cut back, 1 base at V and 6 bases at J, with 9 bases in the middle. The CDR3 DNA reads TGTGCCAGCAGCTTAGGAGGGGAGGCTGAAGCTTTCTTT. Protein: CASSLGGEAEAFF. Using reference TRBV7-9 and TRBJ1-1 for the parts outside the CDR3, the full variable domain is DTGVSQNPRHKITKRGQNVTFRCDPISEHNRLYWYRQTLGQGPEFLTYFQNEAQLEKSRLLSDRFSAERPKGSFSTLEIQRTEQGDSAMYLCASSLGGEAEAFFGQGTRLTVV.

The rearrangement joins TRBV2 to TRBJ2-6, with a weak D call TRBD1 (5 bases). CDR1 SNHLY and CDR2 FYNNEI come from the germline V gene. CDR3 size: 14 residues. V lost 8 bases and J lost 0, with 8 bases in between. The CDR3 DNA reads TGTGCCAGCGCGACAGTCTCTGGGGCCAACGTCCTGACTTTC. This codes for CASATVSGANVLTF.

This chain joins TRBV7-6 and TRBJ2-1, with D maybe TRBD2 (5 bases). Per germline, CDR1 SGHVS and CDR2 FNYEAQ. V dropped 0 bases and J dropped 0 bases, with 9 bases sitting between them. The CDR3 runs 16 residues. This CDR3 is CASSLAGLSSYNEQFF. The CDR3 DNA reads TGTGCCAGCAGCTTAGCCGGACTGAGCTCCTACAATGAGCAGTTCTTC.

In DNA form, the CDR3 reads TGTGCCAGCAAATTGAATAGCGGGACGGGAGATACGCAGTATTTT. Translating it yields CASKLNSGTGDTQYF. This sequence joins TRBV7-2 and TRBJ2-3; 8 nucleotides agree with TRBD2. Germline V gene lookup returns CDR1 SGHTA and CDR2 FQGNSA. This CDR3 has 15 residues. V shed 7 bases, J shed 5 bases, and the junction held 11 bases outside the gene matches.

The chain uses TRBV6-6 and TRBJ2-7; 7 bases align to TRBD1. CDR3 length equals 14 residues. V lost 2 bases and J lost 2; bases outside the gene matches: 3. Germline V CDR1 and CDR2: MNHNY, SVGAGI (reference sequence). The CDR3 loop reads CASSYTGQAYEQYF. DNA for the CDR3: TGTGCCAGCAGTTACACCGGACAGGCCTACGAGCAGTACTTC.

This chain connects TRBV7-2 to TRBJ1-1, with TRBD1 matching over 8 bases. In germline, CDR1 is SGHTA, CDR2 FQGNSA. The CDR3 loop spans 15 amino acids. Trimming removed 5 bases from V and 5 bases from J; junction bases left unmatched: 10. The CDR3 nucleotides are TGTGCCAGCAGCCCTGGACAGGGCAGGTGGACTGAAGCTTTCTTT. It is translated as CASSPGQGRWTEAFF.